Each of the 3 T cell receptor beta chains below was sequenced from the same sample in a study of blood T cell repertoires in COVID-19. Measured with immunoSEQ multiplex PCR; TCRdb has only the in-frame clones, and not every one. This sample yields 200,000 to 250,000 clones, of which over 75% are seen a single time; approximately 4.6% belongs to the top ten. The source material was PBMCs or T cells enriched from blood (not recorded which). The origin of the receptors is a young man with acute COVID-19.

This clone was recorded many times. The chain carries TRBV27 and TRBJ1-6; D possibly corresponds to TRBD1 (5 bases). Germline V gene sequence: CDR1 MNHEY, CDR2 SMNVEV (reference sequence). Trimming left V 6 bases short and J 7 bases short, with 16 bases between. The CDR3 is made up of 15 amino acids. The CDR3: CASSLNLRGNSPLHF. Here the CDR3 DNA reads TGTGCCAGCAGCTTAAATTTACGGGGGAATTCACCCCTCCACTTT.

This chain joins TRBV29-1 and TRBJ2-5; perhaps TRBD1 as D (5 bases). V lost 3 bases to trimming and J lost 5 bases, with 19 bases between them. Germline-derived CDR1 and CDR2 are SQVTM and ANQGSEA. The CDR3 sequence is 15 residues long. DNA of the CDR3: TGCAGCGTTGAGGACAATTTCCTATTGGGGGAGACCCAGTACTTC. Translated: CSVEDNFLLGETQYF.

V and J are TRBV16 and TRBJ2-5; no definite D call. Between the trimmed V and J ends, which lost 1 base and 5 bases, there was a span of 11 bases. CDR3 length: 14 amino acids. CDR1 is KGHSY, CDR2 FQNENV, per germline. DNA of the CDR3: TGTGCCAGCAGCCAATTTGAGGTCTACGAGACCCAGTACTTC. Protein: CASSQFEVYETQYF.